This TCR beta chain was documented in a study of OX40 agonist ivuxolimab in advanced cancers. Study-wide background: Averaging approximately 60 years in age, with a range of roughly 20 to 90, the cohort was 65% to 90% male. Findings and caveats of the study: Some nonresponders additionally presented with little normalized T-cell clonal expansion. In the 0.1 to 3.0 mg/kg range, CD4+ and CD8+ blood T cells had expanded clonally by week 6.

The germline gives CDR1 MNHEY, CDR2 SMNVEV (reference sequence). The CDR3 length is 15 residues. The trim removed 2 bases at V and 6 bases at J, leaving 8 bases unmatched. Blood specimens came from baseline, cycle 4 day 1, and cycle 7 day 1. Details on this clone: The antigen is undetermined.

Only in-frame clones appear in the TCRdb table, and some are missing; sequencing was by immunoSEQ multiplex PCR. The sample lists under 25,000 clones; 79% were seen once. This TCR derives from an adult with an advanced solid tumor such as melanoma, head and neck, liver or kidney cancer. The rearrangement uses TRBV27 and TRBJ2-3; 7 bases map to TRBD2. Material: CD4+ or CD8+ T cells sorted from blood, obtained in a trial of the OX40 agonist ivuxolimab. This CDR3 reads CASSLKGRERDTQYF. Here the CDR3 DNA reads TGTGCCAGCAGTTTAAAAGGGAGGGAACGGGATACGCAGTATTTT.